The clone carrying this T cell receptor (beta chain) showed up just a few times. The antigen remains unidentified. The CDR3 is made up of 14 amino acids. V lost 9 bases and J lost 1, with 14 bases in between. Per germline, CDR1 SGHTA and CDR2 FQGNSA. Amplified regions were TCR beta CDR3 sequences from RNA transcripts. The TCR CDR3 was amplified in a first-round RT-PCR using the HTBI primer set. MiXCR, applied by TCRdb to the multiplex PCR reads, yields one record per CDR3 protein. The sample shows roughly 630,000 distinct CDR3 sequences, around 14% of them seen only once. The sample originates from a study of T cells in Graves' hyperthyroidism and ophthalmopathy. Overall study findings and caveats: Median prediction lead before ophthalmopathy onset was around 7 months with the model. Most thyroid clonotypes that were expanded above 0.001 also turned up in blood.

Sequencing used blood. This chain joins TRBV7-2 and TRBJ2-3; D tentatively fits TRBD1 or TRBD2 (5 bases each). The sequence was obtained from a woman between 25 and 40 years old with Graves' hyperthyroidism. The CDR3 reads CASREGPRTDTQYF. The CDR3, as DNA: TGTGCCAGTCGCGAGGGGCCCCGCACAGATACGCAGTATTTT. Supplemented by reference TRBV7-2 and TRBJ2-3, the full variable domain reads GAGVSQSPSNKVTEKGKDVELRCDPISGHTALYWYRQSLGQGLEFLIYFQGNSAPDKSGLPSDRFSAERTGGSVSTLTIQRTQQEDSAVYLCASREGPRTDTQYFGPGTRLTVL.